The T cell receptor (beta chain) described here comes from a study of T cells in Graves' hyperthyroidism and ophthalmopathy. As regards this clonotype: The antigen remains undetermined.

In making diagnoses, clinical symptoms, serum thyroxine and TRAb, thyroid ultrasound and orbital computed tomography were all used. Study-wide results and caveats: Prediction of ophthalmopathy progression came a median approximately 6.5 months pre-onset. In blood, most of the thyroid clonotypes expanded above 0.001 were also present. Stable hyperthyroidism was separated from ophthalmopathy by a model based on 13 V-J features.

Amplification yielded TCR beta CDR3 regions, with RNA transcripts as the source. HTBI primers were employed in a first-round RT-PCR of the TCR CDR3. MiXCR, applied by TCRdb to the multiplex PCR reads, yields one record per CDR3 protein. The sample holds 650,000 to 800,000 distinct CDR3 sequences; 45% are singletons and the top ten take less than 9.5%. V was cut by 0 bases and J by 3 bases, with 6 bases left in between. Germline CDR1 reads ENHRY; CDR2 reads SYGVKD. This CDR3 has 14 amino acids. The chain links TRBV10-3 to TRBJ1-5; the D is unclear. Sequencing used peripheral blood or thyroid tissue (not recorded which). The sequence derives from an adult man with Graves' disease, either hyperthyroidism or ophthalmopathy (not recorded which). The CDR3 protein is CAISESGPNQPQHF. The CDR3 bases are TGTGCCATCAGTGAGTCAGGGCCCAATCAGCCCCAGCATTTT.